Here is one T cell receptor beta chain with its context. Antigen: not known. The entry originates in a study of cytomegalovirus exposure and HLA in healthy donors. Overall study context: Of all 400 or so donors who were genotyped, under 90% belonged to the Caucasian-associated ancestry cluster.

Study outcomes and limitations: Later findings reportedly placed an Asian-associated ancestry cluster below the approximately 650-donor mean for N-insertions. Earlier results showed most TCR beta V segments being productive about 87% or about 30% of the time. Follow-up analysis seemed to connect common viral pathogens with several of the most significant clusters identified.

This PCR relied on a set of 60 Vbeta primers and 13 Jbeta primers. TCRdb's table, derived via immunoSEQ multiplex PCR, lists solely in-frame clones and lacks some. The sample lists roughly 110,000 clones; roughly 80% were seen once. This clonotype originated in a man in his thirties or forties in good health and CMV-seropositive. The sample consisted of PBMCs.

The CDR3 region is CSARHRAGYTF. CDR3 sequence (DNA): TGCAGTGCTAGGCACAGGGCCGGCTACACCTTC. The chain recombines TRBV20-1 with TRBJ1-2, with D possibly being TRBD1 (6 bases). This CDR3 has 11 amino acids. V lost 3 bases and J 8 bases, leaving 10 bases between the germline ends. Germline loops: CDR1 DFQATT, CDR2 SNEGSKA (reference sequence).